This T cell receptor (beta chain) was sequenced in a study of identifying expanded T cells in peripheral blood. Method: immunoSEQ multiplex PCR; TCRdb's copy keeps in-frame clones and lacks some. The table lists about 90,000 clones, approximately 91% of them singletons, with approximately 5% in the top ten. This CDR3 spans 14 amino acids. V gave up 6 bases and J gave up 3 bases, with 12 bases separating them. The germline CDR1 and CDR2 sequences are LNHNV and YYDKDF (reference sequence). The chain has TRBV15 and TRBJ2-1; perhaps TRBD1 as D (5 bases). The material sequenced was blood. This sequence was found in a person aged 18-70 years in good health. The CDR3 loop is CATRKKGDYNEQFF. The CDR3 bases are TGTGCCACCAGAAAAAAAGGGGACTACAATGAGCAGTTCTTC.